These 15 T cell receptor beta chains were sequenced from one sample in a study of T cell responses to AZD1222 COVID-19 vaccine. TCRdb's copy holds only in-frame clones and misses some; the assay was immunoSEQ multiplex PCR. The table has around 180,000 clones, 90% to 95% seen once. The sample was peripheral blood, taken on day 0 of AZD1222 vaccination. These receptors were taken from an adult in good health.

The CDR3 here is CASSETGGRLPQHF. CDR3 in DNA: TGTGCCAGCAGTGAAACGGGGGGTAGGCTGCCCCAGCATTTT. This chain links TRBV6-1 with TRBJ1-5; the D gene is possibly TRBD1 (5 bases). V was trimmed by 2 bases and J by 9 bases, leaving 14 bases between them. This CDR3 has 14 residues. In germline, CDR1 is MNHNS, CDR2 SASEGT.

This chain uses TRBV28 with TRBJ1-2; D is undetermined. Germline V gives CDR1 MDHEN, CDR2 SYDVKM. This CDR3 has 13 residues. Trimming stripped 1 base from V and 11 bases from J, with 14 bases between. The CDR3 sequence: CASSLSGRRAYTF. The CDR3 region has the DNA TGTGCCAGCAGTTTATCGGGCAGGAGGGCTTACACCTTC.

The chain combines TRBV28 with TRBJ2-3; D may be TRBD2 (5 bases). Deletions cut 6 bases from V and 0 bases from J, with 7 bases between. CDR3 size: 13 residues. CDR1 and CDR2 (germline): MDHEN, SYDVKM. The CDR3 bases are TGTGCCAGCAGCTCGGGGAGCACAGATACGCAGTATTTT. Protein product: CASSSGSTDTQYF.

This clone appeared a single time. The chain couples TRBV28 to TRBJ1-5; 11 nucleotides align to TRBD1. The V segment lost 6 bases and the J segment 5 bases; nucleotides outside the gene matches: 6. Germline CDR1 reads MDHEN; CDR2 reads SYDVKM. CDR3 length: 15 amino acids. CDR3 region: CASSSGTGGDQPQHF. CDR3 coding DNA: TGTGCCAGCAGCTCTGGGACAGGGGGGGATCAGCCCCAGCATTTT.

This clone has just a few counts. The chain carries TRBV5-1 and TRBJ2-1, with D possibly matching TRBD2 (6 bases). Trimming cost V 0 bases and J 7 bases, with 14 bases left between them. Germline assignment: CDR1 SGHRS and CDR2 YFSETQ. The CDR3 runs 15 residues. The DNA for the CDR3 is TGCGCCAGCAGCTTGGTTACGGGGGTGACGAATGAGCAGTTCTTC. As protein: CASSLVTGVTNEQFF.

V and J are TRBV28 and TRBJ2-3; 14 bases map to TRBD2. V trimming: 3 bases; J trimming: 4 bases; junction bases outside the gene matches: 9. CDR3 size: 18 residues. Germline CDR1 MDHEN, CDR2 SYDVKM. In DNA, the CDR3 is TGTGCCAGCAGTTTCTCCGGGACTAGCGGGAGTTGGCCAGATACGCAGTATTTT. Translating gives CASSFSGTSGSWPDTQYF.

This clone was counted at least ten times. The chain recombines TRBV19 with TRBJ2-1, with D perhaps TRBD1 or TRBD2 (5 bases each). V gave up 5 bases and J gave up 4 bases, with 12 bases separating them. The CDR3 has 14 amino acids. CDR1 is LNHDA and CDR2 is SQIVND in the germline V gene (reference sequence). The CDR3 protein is CASSEWGPYNEQFF. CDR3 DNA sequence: TGTGCCAGTAGTGAATGGGGACCATACAATGAGCAGTTCTTC.

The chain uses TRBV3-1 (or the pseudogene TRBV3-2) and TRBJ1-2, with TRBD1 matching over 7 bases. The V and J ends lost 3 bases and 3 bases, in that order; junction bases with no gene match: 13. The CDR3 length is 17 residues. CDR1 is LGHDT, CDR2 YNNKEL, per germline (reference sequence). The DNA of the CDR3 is TGTGCCAGCAGCCATTCCCAACAGGGGACCTTCTACTATGGCTACACCTTC. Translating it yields CASSHSQQGTFYYGYTF.

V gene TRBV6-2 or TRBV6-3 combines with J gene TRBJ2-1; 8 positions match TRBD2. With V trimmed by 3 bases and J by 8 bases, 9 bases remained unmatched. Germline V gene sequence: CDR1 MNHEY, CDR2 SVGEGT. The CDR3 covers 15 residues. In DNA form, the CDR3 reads TGTGCCAGCAGTTATGGCCAGCGGGAGATCGATGAGCAGTTCTTC. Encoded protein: CASSYGQREIDEQFF.

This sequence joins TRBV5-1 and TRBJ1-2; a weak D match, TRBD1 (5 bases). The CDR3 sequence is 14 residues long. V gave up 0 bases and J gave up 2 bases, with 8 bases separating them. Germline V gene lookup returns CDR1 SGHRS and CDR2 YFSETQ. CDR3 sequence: CASSLDRSNYGYTF. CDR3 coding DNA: TGCGCCAGCAGCTTGGACAGGTCAAACTATGGCTACACCTTC.

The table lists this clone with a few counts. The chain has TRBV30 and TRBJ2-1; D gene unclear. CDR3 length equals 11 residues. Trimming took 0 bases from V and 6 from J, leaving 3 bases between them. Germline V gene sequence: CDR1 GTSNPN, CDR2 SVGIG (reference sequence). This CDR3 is CAWSVLNEQFF. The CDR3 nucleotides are TGTGCCTGGAGTGTACTCAATGAGCAGTTCTTC.

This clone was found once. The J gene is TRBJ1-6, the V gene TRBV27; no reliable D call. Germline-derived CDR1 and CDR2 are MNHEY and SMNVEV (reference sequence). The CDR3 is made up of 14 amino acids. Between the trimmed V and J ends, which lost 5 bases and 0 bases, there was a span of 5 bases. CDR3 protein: CASSACSYNSPLHF. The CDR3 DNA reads TGTGCCAGCAGTGCCTGCTCCTATAATTCACCCCTCCACTTT.

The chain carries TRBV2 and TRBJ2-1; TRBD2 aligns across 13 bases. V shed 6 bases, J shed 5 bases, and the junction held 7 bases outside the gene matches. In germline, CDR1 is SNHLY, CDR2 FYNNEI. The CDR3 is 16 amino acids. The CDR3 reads CASSGTGTSGNNEQFF. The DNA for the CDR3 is TGTGCCAGCAGCGGAACCGGGACTAGCGGGAACAATGAGCAGTTCTTC.

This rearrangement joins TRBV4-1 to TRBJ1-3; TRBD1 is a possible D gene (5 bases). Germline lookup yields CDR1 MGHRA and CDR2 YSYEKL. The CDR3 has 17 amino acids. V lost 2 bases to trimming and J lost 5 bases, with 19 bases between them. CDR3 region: CASSQPMSPRGRNTIYF. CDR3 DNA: TGCGCCAGCAGCCAACCAATGAGTCCCCGGGGGAGAAACACCATATATTTT.

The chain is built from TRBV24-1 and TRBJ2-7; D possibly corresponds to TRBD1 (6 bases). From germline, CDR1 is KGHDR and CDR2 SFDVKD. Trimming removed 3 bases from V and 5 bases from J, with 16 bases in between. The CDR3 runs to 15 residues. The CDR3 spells CATSDPDRFGDEQYF. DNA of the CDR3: TGTGCCACCAGTGATCCAGACAGGTTCGGCGACGAGCAGTACTTC.